The subject of this entry is one TCR beta chain. Its antigen is unidentified. This entry belongs to a study of T-cell reconstitution after alpha-beta-depleted transplantation in children. Study-wide results and caveats: It was reported that alpha-beta T cells came from several hundred expanded graft clones (about two months after transplant). Diversity and T-cell counts at one year after transplant derived mostly from new T cells. Some patients showed high day-60 TCRbeta diversity, which derived from surviving recipient T cells and thymic progenitors.

This CDR3 region has 12 residues. V was shortened by 2 bases and J by 5 bases, with 5 bases between the two germline ends. TCRbeta library preparation incorporated unique molecular identifiers. TCRdb re-called the PCR reads through MiXCR, storing one row per CDR3 protein. The sample consists of about 440,000 distinct CDR3 sequences, about 40% of them appearing once. The source of this sequence is a girl aged 2 to 9 with aplastic anemia, due to receive a stem cell transplant. The V call is TRBV12-3 or TRBV12-4, the J call TRBJ2-3, with D unclear. Sequenced here: PBMCs, sampled before TCRalphabeta/CD19-depleted stem cell transplant. The CDR3 nucleotides read TGTGCCAGCAGTTTACCCGGAGATACGCAGTATTTT. Its translation: CASSLPGDTQYF.